The 20 T cell receptor beta chains below were found in one sample sequenced in a study of regulatory T cells in long-lasting Graves disease. CDR3-region Arm-PCR and iRepertoire HTBI primers produced the TCR beta libraries. Each CDR3 protein is one row after TCRdb ran MiXCR on the multiplex PCR reads. This table holds 250,000 or so distinct CDR3 sequences, 18% found once. Time point reported: newly diagnosed GD, antithyroid drugs for less than 3 months. The TCR library was made from RNA extracted from PBMCs. The sample was also reused in another study, on T cells in Graves' hyperthyroidism and ophthalmopathy.

Sample: peripheral blood mononuclear cells (PBMCs), taken at new diagnosis, from a patient treated with antithyroid drugs. These receptors all come from a woman in her 30s with Graves disease.

There are many counts of this clonotype. This chain links TRBV20-1 with TRBJ2-1; D uncertain. The germline V gene has CDR1 DFQATT and CDR2 SNEGSKA (reference sequence). V was cut by 1 base and J by 6 bases, with 7 bases left in between. CDR3 length: 12 amino acids. CDR3 sequence: CSARVDPNEQFF. The CDR3 bases are TGCAGTGCTAGAGTCGACCCCAATGAGCAGTTCTTC.

In its sample, this clonotype was seen a few times. The rearrangement uses TRBV28 and TRBJ2-7; tentatively, D is TRBD1 or TRBD2 (5 bases each). This CDR3 is 13 amino acids long. Germline CDR1 reads MDHEN; CDR2 reads SYDVKM. V lost 5 bases to trimming and J lost 4 bases, with 12 bases between them. CDR3 sequence (DNA): TGTGCCAGCAGTGAGAGGGGTCCTTACGAGCAGTACTTC. This translates into CASSERGPYEQYF.

The chain recombines TRBV19 with TRBJ1-2; maybe TRBD1 (5 bases). CDR1 is LNHDA, CDR2 SQIVND, per germline (reference sequence). The germline V and J ends were trimmed by 7 bases and 5 bases, with 20 bases remaining between them. CDR3 length: 15 amino acids. CDR3 DNA sequence: TGTGCCAGTAACCAAAACGGTAGGGGAGCTTATGGCTACACCTTC. This sequence encodes CASNQNGRGAYGYTF.

At least ten counts were recorded for this clonotype. The CDR3 coding sequence is TGTGCCAGCAGCACTGAGGGACAGGGGGTACCGGGTTTCGCTGAAGCTTTCTTT. Its protein is CASSTEGQGVPGFAEAFF. This chain links TRBV11-2 with TRBJ1-1; TRBD1 matches at 11 bases. The V segment lost 5 bases and the J segment 6 bases; nucleotides outside the gene matches: 17. This CDR3 comprises 18 residues. Germline CDR1 and CDR2: SGHAT and FQNNGV. Supplemented by reference TRBV11-2 and TRBJ1-1, the full variable domain reads EAGVAQSPRYKIIEKRQSVAFWCNPISGHATLYWYQQILGQGPKLLIQFQNNGVVDDSQLPKDRFSAERLKGVDSTLKIQPAKLEDSAVYLCASSTEGQGVPGFAEAFFGQGTRLTVV.

The sample holds many counts of this clonotype. This sequence joins TRBV20-1 and TRBJ2-7, with D perhaps assigned TRBD1 or TRBD2 (6 bases each). Trimming stripped 1 base from V and 5 bases from J, with 15 bases between. Germline assignment: CDR1 DFQATT and CDR2 SNEGSKA (reference sequence). The CDR3 consists of 14 residues. Written as DNA, the CDR3 is TGCAGTGCTAGAGTGGGGGGCGGGTTCCACGAGCAGTACTTC. Protein product: CSARVGGGFHEQYF.

This clonotype appeared many times. This sequence joins TRBV15 and TRBJ1-1; D call uncertain. The CDR3 contains 13 residues. Trimming pared 2 bases from V and 0 bases from J, leaving 4 bases between. The germline gives CDR1 LNHNV, CDR2 YYDKDF (reference sequence). Written as DNA, the CDR3 is TGTGCCACCAGCAGACAAGTGAACACTGAAGCTTTCTTT. Protein sequence: CATSRQVNTEAFF.

This clonotype appeared a single time. V usage is TRBV3-1 and J usage is TRBJ2-7, with 9 bases aligning to TRBD2. There are 17 residues in the CDR3. The V and J ends lost 0 bases and 5 bases, in that order; junction bases with no gene match: 11. The germline gives CDR1 LGHDT, CDR2 YNNKEL (reference sequence). In nucleotides, the CDR3 is TGTGCCAGCAGCCAAGATCTTGGAGCGGGAGGATACCACGAGCAGTACTTC. The encoded protein is CASSQDLGAGGYHEQYF.

The genes are TRBV6-4 and TRBJ2-1; 8 bases agree with TRBD2. V lost 2 bases and J lost 8; bases outside the gene matches: 5. Germline assignment: CDR1 MRHNA and CDR2 SNTAGT. CDR3 size: 14 residues. The CDR3 protein is CASSDRGGWDEQFF. The CDR3 nucleotides read TGTGCCAGCAGTGACCGGGGGGGCTGGGATGAGCAGTTCTTC.

This clonotype was counted many times. This chain connects TRBV29-1 to TRBJ2-4; D not certain. This CDR3 comprises 13 residues. Germline V gene lookup returns CDR1 SQVTM and CDR2 ANQGSEA. V lost 7 bases, J lost 2 bases, and 12 bases lay in between. The CDR3 bases are TGCAGCGCGCGCGAAGGGACCAAAAACATTCAGTACTTC. The encoded protein is CSAREGTKNIQYF.

This clonotype was detected ten times or more. The CDR3 here is CASARTGGFDEAFF. CDR3 nucleotide sequence: TGTGCTAGTGCCCGGACAGGGGGCTTCGATGAAGCTTTCTTT. The chain recombines TRBV12-5 with TRBJ1-1, with 11 positions matching TRBD1. Germline values: CDR1 LGHNT, CDR2 FRNRAP. J lost 7 bases, V lost 7 bases, and 8 bases had no gene match. The CDR3 runs to 14 residues.

This clonotype was observed a handful of times. The chain couples TRBV19 to TRBJ1-1; 12 positions agree with TRBD1. Trimming took 3 bases from V and 7 from J; bases not matched to a gene: 9. Germline-derived CDR1 and CDR2 are LNHDA and SQIVND (reference sequence). This CDR3 is 16 amino acids long. The DNA for the CDR3 is TGTGCCAGTAGTATCCCGGGACAGGGGGCTCGAGGTGAAGCTTTCTTT. This codes for CASSIPGQGARGEAFF.

At least ten counts were recorded for this clonotype. This chain joins TRBV12-5 and TRBJ1-5; D ambiguous. V dropped 2 bases and J dropped 6 bases, with 11 bases sitting between them. Germline CDR1 and CDR2: LGHNT and FRNRAP. CDR3 length: 14 amino acids. CDR3: CASGLNSGSQPQHF. As DNA, the CDR3 is TGTGCTAGTGGTTTGAACAGCGGGAGTCAGCCCCAGCATTTT.

This clonotype has at least ten counts. The chain combines TRBV7-2 with TRBJ1-2; D gene unclear. Germline lookup yields CDR1 SGHTA and CDR2 FQGNSA. The CDR3 is 14 residues long. The V gene lost 7 bases and the J gene lost 0 bases, with 12 bases spanning the gap. The CDR3 loop reads CASTLSRTNYGYTF. The CDR3 nucleotides are TGTGCCAGCACCCTAAGTCGGACTAACTATGGCTACACCTTC. The variable domain in full, with the rest retrieved from reference TRBV7-2 and TRBJ1-2, is GAGVSQSPSNKVTEKGKDVELRCDPISGHTALYWYRQSLGQGLEFLIYFQGNSAPDKSGLPSDRFSAERTGGSVSTLTIQRTQQEDSAVYLCASTLSRTNYGYTFGSGTRLTVV.

This clonotype came up a few times. The chain carries TRBV4-1 and TRBJ2-5, with 9 bases identical to TRBD1. The CDR3 loop spans 15 amino acids. Germline lookup yields CDR1 MGHRA and CDR2 YSYEKL. V lost 3 bases and J lost 5; bases outside the gene matches: 7. Written as DNA, the CDR3 is TGCGCCAGCAGCCAGCCGGGACAGGGCGTCGAGACCCAGTACTTC. It codes for CASSQPGQGVETQYF.

The genes are TRBV3-1 and TRBJ2-6; 9 positions agree with TRBD1. With V trimmed by 3 bases and J by 0 bases, 3 bases remained unmatched. This CDR3 is built from 17 residues. CDR1 and CDR2 (germline): LGHDT, YNNKEL (reference sequence). The CDR3 protein is CASSQDRGSSGANVLTF. DNA of the CDR3: TGTGCCAGCAGCCAGGACAGGGGAAGCTCTGGGGCCAACGTCCTGACTTTC.

The genes are TRBV6-2 or TRBV6-3 and TRBJ1-6; a weak D match, TRBD1 (5 bases). Trimming pared 4 bases from V and 0 bases from J, leaving 13 bases between. CDR3 size: 17 residues. CDR1 and CDR2 from the germline V gene are MNHEY and SVGEGT. DNA of the CDR3: TGTGCCAGCAGTTCCCATGGGGGAGTCTCCTATAATTCACCCCTCCACTTT. It encodes CASSSHGGVSYNSPLHF.

This clonotype was seen at least ten times. The genes are TRBV20-1 and TRBJ1-2; D is ambiguous. V dropped 3 bases and J dropped 0 bases, with 17 bases sitting between them. Germline V gene lookup returns CDR1 DFQATT and CDR2 SNEGSKA (reference sequence). The CDR3 runs to 16 residues. The CDR3 DNA reads TGCAGTGCTAGGGTTGGACCGCAAAAATCTAACTATGGCTACACCTTC. This encodes CSARVGPQKSNYGYTF.

This clonotype turned up a few times. The genes are TRBV20-1 and TRBJ1-1, with TRBD1 identical over 9 bases. J gave up 5 bases and V 0 bases, and 4 bases lay outside the gene matches. The CDR3 is 14 amino acids. The germline V gene encodes CDR1 DFQATT and CDR2 SNEGSKA (reference sequence). The CDR3: CSAREDRGYTEAFF. For the CDR3, the DNA is TGCAGTGCTAGAGAGGACAGGGGTTATACTGAAGCTTTCTTT.

Ten or more counts support this clonotype. The chain carries TRBV10-3 and TRBJ1-2; D possibly corresponds to TRBD1 (5 bases). CDR3 length equals 14 residues. Trimming took off 5 bases at V and 4 bases at J, with 14 bases between the two ends. Germline V gene data show CDR1 as ENHRY and CDR2 as SYGVKD. The CDR3 is CAISQGLNPYGYTF. The CDR3 bases are TGTGCCATCAGTCAGGGTCTGAACCCCTATGGCTACACCTTC.

The V and J genes are TRBV5-4 and TRBJ1-5; the D is unclear. The CDR3 has 14 residues. Trimming cost V 5 bases and J 4 bases, with 13 bases left between them. Germline V gives CDR1 SGHNT, CDR2 YYREEE (reference sequence). The DNA of the CDR3 is TGTGCCAGCAGTCCCCCCGATTTTAATCAGCCCCAGCATTTT. It is translated as CASSPPDFNQPQHF.